A single sample gave rise to the 5 T cell receptor beta chains below, sequenced in a study of blood T cell repertoires in COVID-19. Clones were read by immunoSEQ multiplex PCR, and TCRdb kept only the in-frame ones, dropping some. The data contain roughly 440,000 clones, about 91% of them seen just once; the ten biggest clones take up roughly 13%. The source material was peripheral blood. The receptors derive from a woman aged 45-65 years with COVID-19, enrolled during active disease.

As DNA, the CDR3 is TGTGCCTGGAGTGAGGGGGCTGGGTACACTGAAGCTTTCTTT. This codes for CAWSEGAGYTEAFF. The chain links TRBV30 to TRBJ1-1; 7 positions agree with TRBD1. The CDR3 length is 14 residues. Germline-derived CDR1 and CDR2 are GTSNPN and SVGIG (reference sequence). V shed 1 base and J 3 bases; nucleotides not matched to a gene: 5.

V is TRBV19 and J is TRBJ2-3, with 12 bases identical to TRBD2. With V trimmed by 4 bases and J by 2 bases, 4 bases remained unmatched. Per the germline V gene, CDR1 is LNHDA and CDR2 is SQIVND (reference sequence). This CDR3 is 16 amino acids long. The CDR3 region is CASSTGLAGFTDTQYF. The DNA of the CDR3 is TGTGCCAGTAGTACCGGACTAGCGGGGTTCACAGATACGCAGTATTTT.

Comments on this clone: Other nucleotide sequences from this sample produce the same CDR3. This chain uses TRBV19 with TRBJ1-1, with a possible D match to TRBD1 (5 bases). V lost 1 base and J 4 bases, leaving 10 bases between the germline ends. From germline, CDR1 is LNHDA and CDR2 SQIVND (reference sequence). The CDR3 is 14 amino acids. For the CDR3, the DNA is TGTGCCAGTAGTATAGGTGGAGGGGCCACTGAAGCTTTCTTT. It translates to CASSIGGGATEAFF.

The chain links TRBV5-4 to TRBJ2-1; 10 bases are a match to TRBD2. This CDR3 has 15 residues. Germline CDR1 is SGHNT and CDR2 is YYREEE (reference sequence). V trimming: 4 bases; J trimming: 9 bases; junction bases outside the gene matches: 10. The CDR3 DNA is TGTGCCAGCAGCCTGAGCGGGGGGGCCGGGGTTGAGCAGTTCTTC. Its protein is CASSLSGGAGVEQFF.

This clone appeared once. This chain joins TRBV27 and TRBJ1-5; the match to TRBD1 covers 9 bases. The CDR3 runs to 15 residues. CDR1 MNHEY and CDR2 SMNVEV come from the germline V gene (reference sequence). J was trimmed by 4 bases and V by 6 bases; bases with no gene match: 7. The CDR3 is CASSGGQGRNQPQHF. The CDR3 nucleotides are TGTGCCAGCAGCGGCGGACAGGGGAGGAATCAGCCCCAGCATTTT.